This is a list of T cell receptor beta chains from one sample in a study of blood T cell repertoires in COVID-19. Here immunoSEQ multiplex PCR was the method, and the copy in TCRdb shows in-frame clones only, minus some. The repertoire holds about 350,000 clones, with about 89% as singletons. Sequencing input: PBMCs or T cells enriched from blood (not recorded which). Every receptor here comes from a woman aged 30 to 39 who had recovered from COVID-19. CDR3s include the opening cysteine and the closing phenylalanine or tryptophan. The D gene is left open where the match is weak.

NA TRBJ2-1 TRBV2 TGTGCCAGCAGTGAATGGTCTCGCGATGAGCAGTTCTTC CASSEWSRDEQFF
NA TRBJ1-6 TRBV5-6 TGTGCCAGCAGCTTGCGGGAGTTTAATTCACCCCTCCACTTT CASSLREFNSPLHF
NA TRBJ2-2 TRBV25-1 TGTGCCAGCGGGGGCGCGGTCACCGGGGAGCTGTTTTTT CASGGAVTGELFF
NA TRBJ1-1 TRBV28 TGTGCCAGCAGGGGATCAGGGGTCGCGGCTTTCTTT CASRGSGVAAFF
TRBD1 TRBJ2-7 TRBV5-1 TGCGCCAGCAGCTCAACAGGGGGAACCTACGAGCAGTACTTC CASSSTGGTYEQYF
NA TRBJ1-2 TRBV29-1 TGCAGCGTTGAACGACAGCTATTCTATGGCTACACCTTC CSVERQLFYGYTF
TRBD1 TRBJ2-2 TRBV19 TGTGCCAGTAAACCGGGACAGGGGGGCACCGGGGAGCTGTTTTTT CASKPGQGGTGELFF
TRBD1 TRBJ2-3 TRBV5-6 TGTGCCAGCAGCGTGGACAGGGGAGGAACAGATACGCAGTATTTT CASSVDRGGTDTQYF
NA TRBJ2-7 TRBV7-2 TGTGCCAGCAGCCCCGGGGGGCGCTACGAGCAGTACTTC CASSPGGRYEQYF
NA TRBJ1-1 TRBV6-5 TGTGCCAGCAGTTTACGACAGCTCACTGAAGCTTTCTTT CASSLRQLTEAFF
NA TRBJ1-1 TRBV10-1 TGCGCCAGCAGCGGGGGACCGAGGATGAACACTGAAGCTTTCTTT CASSGGPRMNTEAFF
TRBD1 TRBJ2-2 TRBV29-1 TGCAGCGTCGACCGAGCCGGGACAGGGGCCGGGGAGCTGTTTTTT CSVDRAGTGAGELFF
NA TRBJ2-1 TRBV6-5 TGTGCCAGCATGGAGGGGGCAAGCTACAATGAGCAGTTCTTC CASMEGASYNEQFF